This T cell receptor beta chain was sequenced in a study of T-cell reconstitution after alpha-beta-depleted transplantation in children listed by TCRdb under 2016. Notes on the research overall: The study quantitatively tracked T-cell immune reconstitution after TCRalphabeta/CD19-depleted allogeneic hematopoietic cell transplantation in children using TCR repertoire profiling.

Trimming accounts for 0 bases at V and 9 bases at J, while the number of junction bases matched to no gene is 12. In the germline V gene, CDR1 corresponds to SNHLY and CDR2 to FYNNEI. The CDR3 sequence holds 17 residues, the cysteine and phenylalanine included. Here the CDR3 DNA is all that survives: 51 bases in frame from base 1. This clonotype was detected a few times. Its antigen is still unknown. No much larger clone exists at a distance of one base, and base qualities are not known. Library construction relied on PCR. Data came from an Illumina HiSeq 2500. TCR libraries were prepared with molecular barcoding, using unique molecular identifiers to normalize TCRbeta repertoire quantification. TCRdb itself trimmed the public reads at Q25 with fastp, ran MiXCR and retained productive beta chains. Rows are combined by CDR3 protein, so each entry shows the most common genes and DNA. This sample is represented by approximately 400,000 distinct CDR3 sequences; approximately 11% of them were singletons. The ten largest clones take up roughly 5.5% of the sample.

The specimen comprised PBMCs from the stem cell graft donor, sampled from the stem cell graft. The sequence came from a human donor who donated a stem cell graft to a child with acute myeloid leukemia. The V and J segments used are TRBV2 and TRBJ2-1; 9 bases in the junction line up with TRBD1. The CDR3 region: CASSEAQWDRARSEQFF. In nucleotide form, the sequence is TGTGCCAGCAGTGAAGCGCAATGGGACAGGGCGCGCAGTGAGCAGTTCTTC. The reference TRBV2 and TRBJ2-1 proteins fill in what lies around the CDR3, so the full variable domain reads EPEVTQTPSHQVTQMGQEVILRCVPISNHLYFYWYRQILGQKVEFLVSFYNNEISEKSEIFDDQFSVERPDGSNFTLKIRSTKLEDSAMYFCASSEAQWDRARSEQFFGPGTRLTVL.